The T cell receptor beta chain under discussion was sequenced for a study of beta chain features in type 1 diabetes. Expressed TCRB transcripts were sequenced after all isolated RNA was converted to cDNA. Measured with immunoSEQ multiplex PCR; TCRdb has only the in-frame clones, and not every one. The repertoire includes 40,000 to 45,000 clones, around half of them detected once, and 0.72% sits in the top ten. V was cut by 9 bases and J by 5 bases, with 20 bases left in between. Germline V gives CDR1 SGHVS, CDR2 FQNEAQ. The CDR3 contains 15 residues. Sequenced material: central memory CD4+ T cells from blood. The receptor was isolated from a woman aged 18 to 35 in good health. The chain uses TRBV7-8 and TRBJ2-1; D possibly corresponds to TRBD2 (6 bases). DNA for the CDR3: TGTGCCAGTTCCCACGTTGGGCGGGACCACAATGAGCAGTTCTTC. Its translation: CASSHVGRDHNEQFF.